The 18 T cell receptor beta chains given below trace back to one sample, sequenced in a study of blood T cell repertoires in COVID-19. Profiling relied on immunoSEQ multiplex PCR, and the TCRdb table lists in-frame clones only, not all of them. This sample has approximately 360,000 clones; around 87% occur once, and the top ten carry roughly 2%. The material sequenced was PBMCs or T cells enriched from blood (not recorded which). The receptors were gathered from a man aged 35-49 years in a cohort exposed to, infected with or recovered from COVID-19 (not recorded which).

J is TRBJ2-2 and V is TRBV27; the D gene is possibly TRBD2 (5 bases). There are 14 residues in the CDR3. Germline CDR1 and CDR2: MNHEY and SMNVEV (reference sequence). V was cut by 2 bases and J by 5 bases, with 9 bases left in between. CDR3 DNA: TGTGCCAGCAGTTTAACGGGATGGACCGGGGAGCTGTTTTTT. It is translated as CASSLTGWTGELFF.

V and J are TRBV6-6 and TRBJ2-1, with 11 bases identical to TRBD2. Germline CDR1 and CDR2: MNHNY and SVGAGI (reference sequence). This CDR3 has 14 amino acids. V lost 6 bases to trimming and J lost 9 bases; unmatched junction nucleotides: 7. Here the CDR3 DNA reads TGTGCCAGCAGGATTAGCGGGAGGGCCCCTGAGCAGTTCTTC. This translates into CASRISGRAPEQFF.

The CDR3 is CASRSDAYEQYF. The CDR3 bases are TGTGCCAGCAGGTCAGATGCATACGAGCAGTACTTC. This chain connects TRBV6-5 to TRBJ2-7; D not certain. The CDR3 extends over 12 amino acids. Deletions cut 6 bases from V and 4 bases from J, with 10 bases between. Germline CDR1 reads MNHEY; CDR2 reads SVGAGI.

This rearrangement joins TRBV5-1 to TRBJ2-1, with 14 bases fitting TRBD2. From germline, CDR1 is SGHRS and CDR2 YFSETQ. The CDR3 runs 17 residues. The junction had 9 bases not matched to a gene; V was cut back by 4 bases and J by 6 bases. The CDR3 nucleotides read TGCGCCAGCAGCGTGACTAGCGGGAGGGCCGGGAGCAATGAGCAGTTCTTC. It codes for CASSVTSGRAGSNEQFF. The full variable domain, with the rest looked up from reference TRBV5-1 and TRBJ2-1, is KAGVTQTPRYLIKTRGQQVTLSCSPISGHRSVSWYQQTPGQGLQFLFEYFSETQRNKGNFPGRFSGRQFSNSRSEMNVSTLELGDSALYLCASSVTSGRAGSNEQFFGPGTRLTVL.

The rearrangement uses TRBV7-2 and TRBJ1-2; D is undetermined. V lost 5 bases, J lost 5 bases, and 9 bases lay in between. This CDR3 comprises 12 residues. Germline values: CDR1 SGHTA, CDR2 FQGNSA. The CDR3 here is CASSPERYGYTF. CDR3 sequence (DNA): TGTGCCAGCAGCCCCGAGCGATATGGCTACACCTTC. Full variable domain (rest looked up from reference TRBV7-2 and TRBJ1-2): GAGVSQSPSNKVTEKGKDVELRCDPISGHTALYWYRQSLGQGLEFLIYFQGNSAPDKSGLPSDRFSAERTGGSVSTLTIQRTQQEDSAVYLCASSPERYGYTFGSGTRLTVV.

The chain uses TRBV7-9 and TRBJ1-2; 9 positions agree with TRBD1. This CDR3 contains 15 residues. V gave up 4 bases and J gave up 4 bases; unmatched junction bases: 7. The V gene's germline CDR1 is SEHNR and CDR2 FQNEAQ (reference sequence). The CDR3 nucleotides read TGTGCCAGCAGCTCCAAAGGGACAGGGCCCTATGGCTACACCTTC. This sequence encodes CASSSKGTGPYGYTF.

This clone appeared a single time. The rearrangement joins TRBV3-1 (or the pseudogene TRBV3-2) to TRBJ2-6, with a weak D call TRBD1 (6 bases). Germline lookup yields CDR1 LGHDT and CDR2 YNNKEL (reference sequence). The CDR3 spans 16 residues. V lost 2 bases, J lost 0 bases, and 8 bases lay in between. The CDR3 protein is CASSQPQGSGANVLTF. In DNA, the CDR3 is TGTGCCAGCAGCCAACCACAGGGCTCTGGGGCCAACGTCCTGACTTTC.

The CDR3 here is CASSSDGQGWFEAFF. CDR3 sequence (DNA): TGTGCCAGCAGTTCCGATGGACAGGGATGGTTTGAAGCTTTCTTT. This chain links TRBV6-5 with TRBJ1-1, with 8 nucleotides matching TRBD1. V dropped 4 bases and J dropped 7; count of bases not matched to a gene: 11. Germline V gives CDR1 MNHEY, CDR2 SVGAGI. The CDR3 runs to 15 residues.

The V call is TRBV3-1 (or the pseudogene TRBV3-2), the J call TRBJ2-7; a possible D gene is TRBD1 (5 bases). Germline V gene lookup returns CDR1 LGHDT and CDR2 YNNKEL (reference sequence). Trimming took off 0 bases at V and 2 bases at J, with 8 bases between the two ends. The CDR3 has 14 residues. This chain's CDR3 is CASSQDPGPYEQYF. CDR3 nucleotide sequence: TGTGCCAGCAGCCAAGATCCAGGGCCCTACGAGCAGTACTTC.

The chain uses TRBV7-2 and TRBJ2-1; TRBD2 agrees at 10 bases. V was pared by 2 bases and J by 9 bases, with 7 bases of the junction left unmatched. The CDR3 sequence is 15 residues long. CDR1 and CDR2 (germline): SGHTA, FQGNSA. CDR3 protein: CASSLNSGRRGEQFF. The DNA for the CDR3 is TGTGCCAGCAGCTTAAATAGCGGGAGGAGGGGTGAGCAGTTCTTC.

V usage is TRBV5-1 and J usage is TRBJ1-1; tentative D call: TRBD1 (5 bases). Per germline, CDR1 SGHRS and CDR2 YFSETQ. Trimming pared 7 bases from V and 1 base from J, leaving 11 bases between. The CDR3 extends over 13 amino acids. The CDR3 here is CASCDRQNTEAFF. The DNA of the CDR3 is TGCGCCAGCTGCGACAGACAGAACACTGAAGCTTTCTTT.

In DNA, the CDR3 is TGTGCCATCAGGACAGGGGTCACTAACTATGGCTACACCTTC. Protein product: CAIRTGVTNYGYTF. The rearrangement uses TRBV10-3 and TRBJ1-2, with 8 bases matching TRBD1. CDR3 size: 14 residues. The ends lost 6 bases at V and 0 bases at J; junction bases unmatched: 3. The germline CDR1 and CDR2 sequences are ENHRY and SYGVKD.

This clone was counted only a few times. The V call is TRBV9, the J call TRBJ2-1, with D hard to call. Germline V gene sequence: CDR1 SGDLS, CDR2 YYNGEE. Trimming removed 3 bases from V and 2 bases from J, with 12 bases in between. This CDR3 spans 15 amino acids. As DNA, the CDR3 is TGTGCCAGCAGCGCCCATGAGCGCCCCTACAATGAGCAGTTCTTC. Its translation is CASSAHERPYNEQFF.

This chain connects TRBV5-5 to TRBJ2-2; 7 positions match TRBD1. The CDR3 has 16 amino acids. V lost 2 bases, J lost 5 bases, and 9 bases stayed unmatched. Germline V gene sequence: CDR1 SGHKS, CDR2 YYEKEE (reference sequence). The CDR3 spells CASSFHITGVTGELFF. The CDR3 bases are TGTGCCAGCAGCTTCCATATAACAGGGGTTACCGGGGAGCTGTTTTTT.

This chain connects TRBV2 to TRBJ1-5; a weak D match, TRBD1 (6 bases). Deletions cut 6 bases from V and 4 bases from J, with 13 bases between. This CDR3 spans 14 amino acids. The germline CDR1 and CDR2 sequences are SNHLY and FYNNEI. The CDR3 loop reads CASRLTGGNQPQHF. The CDR3 DNA is TGTGCCAGCAGATTGACAGGTGGGAATCAGCCCCAGCATTTT.

The rearrangement links TRBV19 to TRBJ1-2; TRBD1 aligns across 7 bases. Germline CDR1 is LNHDA and CDR2 is SQIVND (reference sequence). Trimming at V came to 5 bases and at J to 1 base, leaving 7 bases not matched to a gene. The CDR3 sequence is 15 residues long. The CDR3 DNA reads TGTGCCAGTAGTTTTAGGGACAGCCTTAACTATGGCTACACCTTC. Translation: CASSFRDSLNYGYTF.

The rearrangement joins TRBV20-1 to TRBJ2-1; 7 bases align to TRBD2. Germline V gene data show CDR1 as DFQATT and CDR2 as SNEGSKA (reference sequence). V shed 5 bases, J shed 10 bases, and the junction held 2 bases outside the gene matches. This CDR3 is 10 amino acids long. CDR3 sequence reads: CSAGAGEQFF. CDR3 DNA sequence: TGCAGTGCTGGAGCGGGGGAGCAGTTCTTC.

Written as DNA, the CDR3 is TGTGCCAGCAGCTTGGCCCCCGGGGTGAACACTGAAGCTTTCTTT. This sequence encodes CASSLAPGVNTEAFF. The rearrangement links TRBV5-5 to TRBJ1-1; D is undetermined. The V gene's germline CDR1 is SGHKS and CDR2 YYEKEE (reference sequence). The CDR3 spans 15 residues. Trimming shortened V by 0 bases and J by 0 bases, and 9 bases separated the two germline ends.